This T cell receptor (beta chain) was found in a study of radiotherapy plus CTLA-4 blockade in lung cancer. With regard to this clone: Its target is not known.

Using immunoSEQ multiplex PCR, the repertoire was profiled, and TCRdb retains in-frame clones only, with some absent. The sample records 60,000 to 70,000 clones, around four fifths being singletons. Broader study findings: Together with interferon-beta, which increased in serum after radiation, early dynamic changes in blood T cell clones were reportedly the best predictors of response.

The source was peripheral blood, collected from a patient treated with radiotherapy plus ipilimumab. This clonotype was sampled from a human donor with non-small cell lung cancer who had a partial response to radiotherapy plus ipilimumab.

In DNA, the CDR3 is TGTGCCAGCAGTTACTCCCAGGGGGCCCTGAACACTGAAGCTTTCTTT. Its translation: CASSYSQGALNTEAFF. This chain links TRBV6-6 with TRBJ1-1; TRBD1 agrees at 8 bases. Germline V gives CDR1 MNHNY, CDR2 SVGAGI (reference sequence). This CDR3 is built from 16 residues. The trim removed 0 bases at V and 0 bases at J, leaving 3 bases unmatched.